These 11 T cell receptor beta chains were all obtained from the same sample, sequenced in a study of blood T cells in healthy people across ages. Using a J-beta primer mix together with a sample-barcoded 5' primer, a second PCR was run for about 6 to 12 cycles. TCRdb called the 5' RACE reads again in MiXCR, with one record for every CDR3 protein. In the table there are 550,000 to 700,000 distinct CDR3 sequences, 27% of which are singletons. The material sequenced was blood. All receptors derive from a woman between 70 and 85 years old in good health.

The rearrangement uses TRBV29-1 and TRBJ1-1; D may be TRBD1 (6 bases). V lost 4 bases to trimming and J lost 5 bases, with 8 bases between them. Germline values: CDR1 SQVTM, CDR2 ANQGSEA. The CDR3 has 11 residues. CDR3 residues: CSVGDNTEAFF. CDR3 DNA sequence: TGCAGCGTTGGGGACAATACTGAAGCTTTCTTT.

The genes are TRBV7-3 and TRBJ2-2; D possibly corresponds to TRBD2 (6 bases). Germline V gene data show CDR1 as SGHTA and CDR2 as FQGTGA. V lost 1 base to trimming and J lost 7 bases, with 10 bases between them. This CDR3 spans 14 amino acids. CDR3 region: CASSLRGDGGELFF. The CDR3 nucleotides read TGTGCCAGCAGCTTAAGGGGGGACGGCGGGGAGCTGTTTTTT.

V and J are TRBV7-3 and TRBJ1-1; a possible D gene is TRBD1 (6 bases). Germline V gives CDR1 SGHTA, CDR2 FQGTGA. The CDR3 spans 14 residues. The V end lost 5 bases, the J end lost 4 bases, and 14 bases lay between the germline ends. CDR3 bases: TGTGCCAGCAGCCCCCAGGGGTGGCTCACTGAAGCTTTCTTT. It codes for CASSPQGWLTEAFF.

The gene calls are TRBV29-1 and TRBJ1-5; D gene ambiguous. CDR1 and CDR2 from the germline V gene are SQVTM and ANQGSEA. V lost 4 bases, J lost 8 bases, and 15 bases lay in between. The CDR3 spans 13 residues. CDR3 nucleotides: TGCAGCGTTGTTAGGTCTCCGAAGGAGCCCCAGCATTTT. Encoded protein: CSVVRSPKEPQHF.

This rearrangement joins TRBV7-9 to TRBJ1-6; 7 nucleotides align to TRBD1. The germline CDR1 and CDR2 sequences are SEHNR and FQNEAQ (reference sequence). This CDR3 is 16 amino acids long. Germline trimming cut 3 bases from V and 7 bases from J; bases unmatched to any gene: 9. The CDR3 sequence: CASSLTTGIVNSPLHF. CDR3 coding DNA: TGTGCCAGCAGCTTGACGACAGGGATTGTAAATTCACCCCTCCACTTT.

The rearrangement uses TRBV7-3 and TRBJ2-3, with 8 bases that match TRBD1. Losses at the gene ends were 5 bases for V and 2 bases for J; bases not matched to a gene: 3. CDR1 SGHTA and CDR2 FQGTGA come from the germline V gene. The CDR3 spans 14 residues. The CDR3 is CASSQDRATDTQYF. The CDR3 DNA sequence: TGTGCCAGCAGCCAGGACAGGGCCACAGATACGCAGTATTTT.

There are a few counts of this clonotype. The CDR3 here is CASSPRAGGHTQYF. The CDR3 DNA reads TGTGCCAGCAGCCCCAGGGCGGGGGGTCATACGCAGTATTTT. V usage is TRBV7-2 and J usage is TRBJ2-3; 8 bases agree with TRBD2. CDR1 and CDR2 from the germline V gene are SGHTA and FQGNSA. This CDR3 has 14 amino acids. V lost 5 bases and J lost 7; bases outside the gene matches: 8.

The rearrangement uses TRBV3-1 and TRBJ2-1; 13 bases fit TRBD2. The CDR3 runs to 19 residues. Per germline, CDR1 LGHDT and CDR2 YNNKEL (reference sequence). V lost 1 base and J lost 0; bases outside the gene matches: 6. This CDR3 reads CASSQGLAGGLSSYNEQFF. CDR3 DNA sequence: TGTGCCAGCAGCCAAGGACTAGCGGGGGGCCTAAGCTCCTACAATGAGCAGTTCTTC.

Notes on this clonotype: Compared with germline, one end of the junction differs, possibly owing to a read error. The rearrangement joins TRBV12-3 or TRBV12-4 to TRBJ2-3; D unresolved. The CDR3 totals 13 residues. The DNA for the CDR3 is TGTGCCATCGGATTCGCTGGCACAGATGCGCAGTATTTT. Translating gives CAIGFAGTDAQYF.

This clonotype was observed a few times. The chain links TRBV3-1 to TRBJ2-1; D may be TRBD1 or TRBD2 (5 bases each). This CDR3 comprises 15 residues. Trimming shortened V by 6 bases and J by 3 bases, and 15 bases separated the two germline ends. CDR1 and CDR2 (germline): LGHDT, YNNKEL (reference sequence). The DNA of the CDR3 is TGTGCCAGCAGTCACCGGGACGGGCTCTACAATGAGCAGTTCTTC. It yields the protein CASSHRDGLYNEQFF.

The sample holds one count of this clonotype. The chain is built from TRBV7-2 and TRBJ2-5, with D unresolved. Looked up from germline, CDR1 is SGHTA and CDR2 is FQGNSA. This CDR3 is built from 13 residues. Trimming cost V 5 bases and J 0 bases, with 7 bases left between them. The CDR3, as DNA: TGTGCCAGCAGCAGGAGCCACCAAGAGACCCAGTACTTC. Its translation is CASSRSHQETQYF.